The rows below give T cell receptor beta chains drawn from one sample of a study of T cell changes during pregnancy in multiple sclerosis. TCRdb's table, derived via immunoSEQ multiplex PCR, lists solely in-frame clones and lacks some. The sample records nearly 70,000 clones, roughly nine tenths being singletons. Sequences were derived from peripheral blood, sampled in the second trimester of pregnancy. The receptors originated from a female donor in good health, enrolled as a control in a pregnancy study. Each CDR3 is given with its conserved first and last residue. A D gene is named only where the DNA matches it firmly. Clone sizes are given selectively: once, few, many, or a class where the clone is expanded.

TRBJ2-4,TRBV14,.,TRBD1,CASSQGGTGGVTKNIQYF,TGTGCCAGCAGCCAAGGAGGGACAGGGGGCGTTACCAAAAACATTCAGTACTTC
TRBJ1-5,TRBV7-2,.,TRBD1,CASSPRDRGGNQPQHF,TGTGCCAGCAGCCCGAGGGACAGGGGGGGCAATCAGCCCCAGCATTTT
TRBJ1-1,TRBV9,.,.,CASSVGGDTEAFF,TGTGCCAGCAGCGTAGGGGGGGACACTGAAGCTTTCTTT
TRBJ1-5,TRBV6-4,.,TRBD1,CASSDSRGHQPQHF,TGTGCCAGCAGTGACTCGAGGGGGCATCAGCCCCAGCATTTT
TRBJ2-5,TRBV27,.,.,CASSSFGQQETQYF,TGTGCCAGCAGTAGTTTCGGACAGCAGGAGACCCAGTACTTC
TRBJ2-3,TRBV4-2,.,.,CASSQGLSPDTQYF,TGTGCCAGCAGCCAGGGACTTTCTCCAGATACGCAGTATTTT
TRBJ1-4,TRBV4-3,.,TRBD1,CASSQASGTGNEKLFF,TGCGCCAGCAGCCAAGCGTCCGGGACAGGGAATGAAAAACTGTTTTTT
TRBJ2-3,TRBV9,.,.,CASSVRGMSTDTQYF,TGTGCCAGCAGCGTACGGGGGATGAGCACAGATACGCAGTATTTT
TRBJ2-3,TRBV9,.,.,CASSVSGSTDTQYF,TGTGCCAGCAGCGTCAGCGGTAGCACAGATACGCAGTATTTT
TRBJ2-7,TRBV2,.,TRBD1,CASGQGLNEQYF,TGTGCCAGTGGACAGGGTTTAAACGAGCAGTACTTC
TRBJ1-2,TRBV13,.,.,CASRTSIGQRLYGYTF,TGTGCCAGCAGAACCTCTATTGGACAGAGACTCTATGGCTACACCTTC
TRBJ2-1,TRBV11-2,.,.,CASSSILASYNEQFF,TGTGCCAGCAGCTCCATCCTAGCGAGTTACAATGAGCAGTTCTTC
TRBJ2-1,TRBV7-9,.,.,CASSLTSALNEQFF,TGTGCCAGCAGCCTGACTAGTGCCCTCAATGAGCAGTTCTTC
TRBJ1-2,TRBV7-3,few,.,CASSLMGRTNYGYTF,TGTGCCAGCAGCTTAATGGGCAGGACTAACTATGGCTACACCTTC
TRBJ2-7,TRBV4-2,.,TRBD1,CASSQDETGVLSYEQYF,TGTGCCAGCAGCCAAGATGAAACAGGGGTTTTGTCCTACGAGCAGTACTTC
TRBJ1-2,TRBV11-2,.,TRBD1,CASSLDRENGYTF,TGTGCCAGCAGCCTTGACAGGGAAAATGGCTACACCTTC
TRBJ2-1,TRBV7-6,.,.,CASSLAPEKQFF,TGTGCCAGCAGCTTAGCCCCCGAGAAGCAGTTCTTC
TRBJ1-5,TRBV27,.,.,CASSLEGGNNQPQHF,TGTGCCAGCAGTTTGGAGGGAGGGAACAATCAGCCCCAGCATTTT
TRBJ2-7,TRBV23-1,.,.,CASSQGQRIAYEQYF,TGCGCCAGCAGTCAAGGACAGAGAATAGCCTACGAGCAGTACTTC
TRBJ2-1,TRBV10-1,.,TRBD2,CASSDLPGGVGNEQFF,TGCGCCAGCAGTGATCTCCCGGGAGGTGTCGGTAATGAGCAGTTCTTC
TRBJ2-7,TRBV5-4,.,TRBD2,CASSLFLAGTYEQYF,TGTGCCAGCAGCTTGTTTCTAGCGGGGACCTACGAGCAGTACTTC
TRBJ2-5,TRBV11-2,.,TRBD2,CASSSVGPAGGRQKTQYF,TGTGCCAGCAGCTCGGTAGGGCCAGCGGGGGGGCGTCAGAAGACCCAGTACTTC
TRBJ2-7,TRBV2,.,TRBD1,CASRGDSYEQYF,TGTGCCAGCAGGGGGGACAGTTACGAGCAGTACTTC
TRBJ2-7,TRBV28,.,TRBD2,CASSLAGVGTYEQYF,TGTGCCAGCAGTTTAGCGGGAGTTGGTACCTACGAGCAGTACTTC
TRBJ2-5,TRBV28,.,TRBD2,CASSRSGWEGSKETQYF,TGTGCCAGCAGTCGATCCGGGTGGGAGGGGTCGAAAGAGACCCAGTACTTC
TRBJ1-5,TRBV28,.,.,CASSLGMGQPNQPQHF,TGTGCCAGCAGTTTGGGTATGGGCCAGCCGAATCAGCCCCAGCATTTT
TRBJ1-4,TRBV18,.,TRBD1,CASSRTGLNEKLFF,TGTGCCAGCTCACGGACAGGTCTTAATGAAAAACTGTTTTTT
TRBJ1-5,TRBV6-5,.,.,CACSVREDQPQHF,TGTGCCTGCAGCGTCAGGGAAGATCAGCCCCAGCATTTT
TRBJ1-2,TRBV6-1,few,.,CASREGTNYGYTF,TGTGCCAGCAGGGAAGGGACAAACTATGGCTACACCTTC
TRBJ1-1,TRBV5-8,.,TRBD1,CASSWGQRTEAFF,TGTGCCAGCAGCTGGGGACAGAGGACTGAAGCTTTCTTT
TRBJ1-6,TRBV27,.,.,CASSQPTYNSPLHF,TGTGCCAGCAGTCAACCTACTTATAATTCACCCCTCCACTTT
TRBJ1-6,TRBV14,.,.,CASSPDLNSYNSPLHF,TGTGCCAGCAGCCCTGACTTAAACTCCTATAATTCACCCCTCCACTTT
TRBJ2-5,TRBV2,.,TRBD2,CASSTSGMETQYF,TGTGCCAGCAGTACTAGCGGGATGGAGACCCAGTACTTC
TRBJ1-2,TRBV30,.,.,CAWSVRRESF,TGTGCCTGGAGTGTGAGGAGGGAGTCCTTC
TRBJ1-3,TRBV9,.,.,CASRADGGNTIYF,TGTGCCAGCAGAGCAGACGGGGGAAACACCATATATTTT
TRBJ2-7,TRBV27,.,.,CASSEQGYEQYF,TGTGCCAGCTCAGAACAGGGCTACGAGCAGTACTTC
TRBJ2-3,TRBV5-4,.,TRBD2,CASSEGLASYTDTQYF,TGTGCCAGCAGCGAGGGACTAGCGAGTTACACAGATACGCAGTATTTT
TRBJ2-7,TRBV27,.,TRBD1,CASNGQGMEEQYF,TGTGCCAGCAACGGACAGGGGATGGAAGAGCAGTACTTC
TRBJ1-1,TRBV19,few,.,CASRKQGSMNTEAFF,TGTGCCAGTAGGAAACAGGGTTCCATGAACACTGAAGCTTTCTTT
TRBJ2-7,TRBV5-8,.,.,CASSLPGFSYEQYF,TGTGCCAGCAGCTTGCCAGGTTTCTCCTACGAGCAGTACTTC
TRBJ2-7,TRBV5-1,.,TRBD2,CASSLTSGRRYEQYF,TGCGCCAGCAGCTTGACTAGCGGGAGACGCTACGAGCAGTACTTC
TRBJ1-1,TRBV27,.,TRBD1,CASSPGGAGAFF,TGTGCCAGCAGCCCAGGGGGCGCAGGGGCTTTCTTT
TRBJ1-2,TRBV2,.,.,CASSVSEGAFKGYTF,TGTGCCAGCAGTGTGAGCGAAGGGGCATTTAAAGGCTACACCTTC
TRBJ2-1,TRBV4-1,once,TRBD1,CASSQVFSYRGSNEQFF,TGCGCCAGCAGCCAAGTTTTCTCATACAGGGGCAGCAATGAGCAGTTCTTC
TRBJ1-4,TRBV5-4,.,TRBD1,CASSLGQGDGKLFF,TGTGCCAGCAGCTTAGGCCAGGGGGATGGAAAACTGTTTTTT
TRBJ2-7,TRBV28,.,.,CASSDLETGFYSYEQYF,TGTGCCAGCAGTGACCTCGAGACAGGCTTTTACTCCTACGAGCAGTACTTC
TRBJ2-6,TRBV27,.,TRBD2,CASSPFGGRASGANVLTF,TGTGCCAGCAGCCCTTTCGGCGGGAGGGCCAGTGGGGCCAACGTCCTGACTTTC
TRBJ1-1,TRBV28,.,.,CASSLEGGDGRAFF,TGTGCCAGCAGTTTAGAGGGGGGGGATGGTCGAGCTTTCTTT
TRBJ2-1,TRBV7-2,.,TRBD2,CASSSEAGGSYNEQFF,TGTGCCAGCAGTTCCGAGGCGGGGGGCTCCTACAATGAGCAGTTCTTC
TRBJ2-6,TRBV19,.,.,CASTRGSGANVLTF,TGTGCCAGTACCCGGGGCTCTGGGGCCAACGTCCTGACTTTC
TRBJ2-7,TRBV6-5,.,TRBD2,CASSPPGGAEQYF,TGTGCCAGCAGTCCTCCGGGGGGGGCCGAGCAGTACTTC
TRBJ2-1,TRBV4-2,.,TRBD2,CASSPSSGRANEQFF,TGTGCCAGCAGCCCATCTAGCGGGAGGGCCAATGAGCAGTTCTTC
TRBJ2-5,TRBV18,.,TRBD2,CASSPRLAGQETQYF,TGTGCCAGCTCACCAAGGCTAGCGGGGCAAGAGACCCAGTACTTC
TRBJ2-3,TRBV6-1,.,TRBD1,CASTQDRVGTDTQYF,TGTGCCAGCACTCAGGACAGGGTAGGCACAGATACGCAGTATTTT
TRBJ1-2,TRBV7-2,.,TRBD1,CASSLRSFQGAGGYTF,TGTGCCAGCAGCTTAAGGTCGTTTCAGGGGGCAGGTGGCTACACCTTC